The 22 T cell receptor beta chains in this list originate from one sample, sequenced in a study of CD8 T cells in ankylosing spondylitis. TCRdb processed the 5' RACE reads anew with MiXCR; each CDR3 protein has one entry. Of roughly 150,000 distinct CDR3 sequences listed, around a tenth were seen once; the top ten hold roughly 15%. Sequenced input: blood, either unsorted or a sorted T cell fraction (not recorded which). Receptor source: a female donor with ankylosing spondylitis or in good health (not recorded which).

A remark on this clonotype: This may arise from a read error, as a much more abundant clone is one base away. CDR3 bases: TGTGCCAGCAGCTTTATCACCGGGGAGCTGTTTTTT. Residues: CASSFITGELFF. The chain recombines TRBV7-6 with TRBJ2-2; D remains unclear. CDR1 and CDR2 from the germline V gene are SGHVS and FNYEAQ. V lost 3 bases, J lost 4 bases, and 3 bases lay in between. The length of the CDR3 is 12 residues.

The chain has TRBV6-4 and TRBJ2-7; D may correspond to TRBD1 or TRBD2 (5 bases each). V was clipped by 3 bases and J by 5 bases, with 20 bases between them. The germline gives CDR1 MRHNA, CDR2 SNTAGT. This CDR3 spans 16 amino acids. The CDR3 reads CASSEVPWGSVHEQYF. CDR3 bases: TGTGCCAGCAGTGAAGTTCCCTGGGGGAGTGTCCACGAGCAGTACTTC.

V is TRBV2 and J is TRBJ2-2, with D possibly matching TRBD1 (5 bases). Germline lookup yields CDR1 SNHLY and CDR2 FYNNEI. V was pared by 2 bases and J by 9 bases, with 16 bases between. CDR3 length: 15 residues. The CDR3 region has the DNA TGTGCCAGCAGTGAAAAAAGTTGGGGCGCACGGGAGCTGTTTTTT. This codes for CASSEKSWGARELFF. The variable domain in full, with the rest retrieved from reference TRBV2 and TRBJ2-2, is EPEVTQTPSHQVTQMGQEVILRCVPISNHLYFYWYRQILGQKVEFLVSFYNNEISEKSEIFDDQFSVERPDGSNFTLKIRSTKLEDSAMYFCASSEKSWGARELFFGEGSRLTVL.

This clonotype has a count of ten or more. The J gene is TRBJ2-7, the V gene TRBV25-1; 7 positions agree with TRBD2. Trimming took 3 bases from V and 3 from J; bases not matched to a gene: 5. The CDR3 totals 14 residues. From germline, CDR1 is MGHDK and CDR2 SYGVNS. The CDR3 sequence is CASSEAGAIYEQYF. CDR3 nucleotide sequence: TGTGCCAGCAGTGAGGCGGGAGCTATCTACGAGCAGTACTTC.

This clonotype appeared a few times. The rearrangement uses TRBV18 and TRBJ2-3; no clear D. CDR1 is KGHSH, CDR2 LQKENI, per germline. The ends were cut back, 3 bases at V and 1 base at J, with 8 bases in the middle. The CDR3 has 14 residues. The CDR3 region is CASSPWDGTDTQYF. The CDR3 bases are TGTGCCAGCTCACCGTGGGATGGCACAGATACGCAGTATTTT.

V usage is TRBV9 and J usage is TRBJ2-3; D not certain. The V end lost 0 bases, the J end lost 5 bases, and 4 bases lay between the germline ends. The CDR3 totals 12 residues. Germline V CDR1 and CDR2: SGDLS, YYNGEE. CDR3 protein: CASSVDGDTQYF. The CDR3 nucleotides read TGTGCCAGCAGCGTAGATGGAGATACGCAGTATTTT.

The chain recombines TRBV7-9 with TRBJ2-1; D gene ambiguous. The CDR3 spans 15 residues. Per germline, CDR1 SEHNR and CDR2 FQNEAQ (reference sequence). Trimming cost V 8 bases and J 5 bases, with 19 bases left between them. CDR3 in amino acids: CASRTRVHGNNEQFF. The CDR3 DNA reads TGTGCCAGCCGCACCCGGGTCCACGGCAACAATGAGCAGTTCTTC. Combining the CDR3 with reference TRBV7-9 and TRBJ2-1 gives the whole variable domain DTGVSQNPRHKITKRGQNVTFRCDPISEHNRLYWYRQTLGQGPEFLTYFQNEAQLEKSRLLSDRFSAERPKGSFSTLEIQRTEQGDSAMYLCASRTRVHGNNEQFFGPGTRLTVL.

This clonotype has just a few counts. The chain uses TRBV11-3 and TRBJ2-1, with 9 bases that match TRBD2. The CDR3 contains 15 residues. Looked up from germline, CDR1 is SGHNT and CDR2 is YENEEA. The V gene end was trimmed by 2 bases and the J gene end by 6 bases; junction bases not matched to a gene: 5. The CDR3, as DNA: TGTGCCAGCAGCTTAAGGCGGGAGGGTGGCAATGAGCAGTTCTTC. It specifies CASSLRREGGNEQFF.

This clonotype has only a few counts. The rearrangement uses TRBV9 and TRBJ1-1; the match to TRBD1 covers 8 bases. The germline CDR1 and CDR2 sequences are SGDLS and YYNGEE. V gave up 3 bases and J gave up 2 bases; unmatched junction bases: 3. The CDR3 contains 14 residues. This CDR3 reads CASSATGDNTEAFF. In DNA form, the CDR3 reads TGTGCCAGCAGCGCGACAGGGGATAACACTGAAGCTTTCTTT. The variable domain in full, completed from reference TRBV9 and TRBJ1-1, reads DSGVTQTPKHLITATGQRVTLRCSPRSGDLSVYWYQQSLDQGLQFLIQYYNGEERAKGNILERFSAQQFPDLHSELNLSSLELGDSALYFCASSATGDNTEAFFGQGTRLTVV.

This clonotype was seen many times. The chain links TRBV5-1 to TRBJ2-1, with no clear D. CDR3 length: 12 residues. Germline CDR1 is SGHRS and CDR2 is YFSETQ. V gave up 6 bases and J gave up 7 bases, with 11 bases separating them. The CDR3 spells CASKGMSNEQFF. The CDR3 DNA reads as TGCGCCAGCAAGGGTATGTCGAATGAGCAGTTCTTC.

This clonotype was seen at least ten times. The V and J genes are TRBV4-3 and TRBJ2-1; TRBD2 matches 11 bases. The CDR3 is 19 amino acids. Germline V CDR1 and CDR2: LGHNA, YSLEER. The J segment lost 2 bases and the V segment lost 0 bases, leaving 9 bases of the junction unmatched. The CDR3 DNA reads TGCGCCAGCAGCCAAGATCAGAGTAGCGGGAGGGCCCCCTACAATGAGCAGTTCTTC. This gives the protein CASSQDQSSGRAPYNEQFF.

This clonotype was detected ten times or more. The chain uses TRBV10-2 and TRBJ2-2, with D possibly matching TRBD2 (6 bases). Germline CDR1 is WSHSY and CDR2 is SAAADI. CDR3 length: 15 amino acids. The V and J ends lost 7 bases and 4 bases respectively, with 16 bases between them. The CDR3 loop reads CASTGGTGRTGELFF. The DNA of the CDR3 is TGCGCCAGCACCGGGGGTACGGGCCGCACCGGGGAGCTGTTTTTT.

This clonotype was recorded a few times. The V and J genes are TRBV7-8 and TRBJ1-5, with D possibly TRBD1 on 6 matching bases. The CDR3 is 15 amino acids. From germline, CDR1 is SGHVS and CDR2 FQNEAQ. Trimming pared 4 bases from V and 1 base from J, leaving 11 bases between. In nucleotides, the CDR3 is TGTGCCAGCAGCTCGGCAGGGGTAAGCAATCAGCCCCAGCATTTT. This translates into CASSSAGVSNQPQHF.

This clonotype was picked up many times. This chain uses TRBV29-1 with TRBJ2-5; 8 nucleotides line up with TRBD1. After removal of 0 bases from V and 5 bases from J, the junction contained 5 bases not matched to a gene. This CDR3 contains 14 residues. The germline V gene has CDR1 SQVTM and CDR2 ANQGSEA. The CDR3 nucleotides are TGCAGCGTTGAAGATCGACGGGACAGGGAGACCCAGTACTTC. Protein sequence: CSVEDRRDRETQYF.

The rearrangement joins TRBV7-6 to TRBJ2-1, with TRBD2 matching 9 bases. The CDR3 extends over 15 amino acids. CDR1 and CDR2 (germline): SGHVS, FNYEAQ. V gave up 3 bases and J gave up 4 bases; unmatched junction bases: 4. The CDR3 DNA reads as TGTGCCAGCAGCTTCCTAGCGGGGAAGTACAATGAGCAGTTCTTC. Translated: CASSFLAGKYNEQFF.

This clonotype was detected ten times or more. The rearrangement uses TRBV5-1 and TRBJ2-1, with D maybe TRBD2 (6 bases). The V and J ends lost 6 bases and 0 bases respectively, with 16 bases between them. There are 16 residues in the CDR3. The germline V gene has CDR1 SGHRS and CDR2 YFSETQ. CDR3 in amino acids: CASTPREDSSYNEQFF. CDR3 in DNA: TGCGCCAGCACCCCGAGGGAGGATAGCTCCTACAATGAGCAGTTCTTC.

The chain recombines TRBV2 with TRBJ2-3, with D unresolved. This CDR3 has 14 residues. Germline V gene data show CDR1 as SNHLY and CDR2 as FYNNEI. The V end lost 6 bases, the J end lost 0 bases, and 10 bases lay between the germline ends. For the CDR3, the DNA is TGTGCCAGCAGAGAGGCAACTAGCACAGATACGCAGTATTTT. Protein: CASREATSTDTQYF.

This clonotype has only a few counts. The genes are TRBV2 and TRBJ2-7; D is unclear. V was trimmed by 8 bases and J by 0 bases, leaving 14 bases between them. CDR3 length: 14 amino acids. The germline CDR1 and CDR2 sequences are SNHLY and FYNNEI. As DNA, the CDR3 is TGTGCCAGCGTCGGTGGGCGGAGCTCCTACGAGCAGTACTTC. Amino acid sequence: CASVGGRSSYEQYF.

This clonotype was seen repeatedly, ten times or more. In nucleotides, the CDR3 is TGTGCCAGCAGTCCCCAGGAGACCATGAACACTGAAGCTTTCTTT. Its protein product is CASSPQETMNTEAFF. The V gene is TRBV2, the J gene TRBJ1-1; D unclear. Trimming removed 5 bases at V and 0 bases at J, with 13 bases between. This CDR3 region has 15 residues. Germline-derived CDR1 and CDR2 are SNHLY and FYNNEI.

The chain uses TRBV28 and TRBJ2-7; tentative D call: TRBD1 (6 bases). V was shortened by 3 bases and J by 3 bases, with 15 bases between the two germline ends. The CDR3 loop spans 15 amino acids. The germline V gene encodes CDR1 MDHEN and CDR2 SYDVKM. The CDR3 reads CASSFRGNSYYEQYF. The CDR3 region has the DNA TGTGCCAGCAGTTTTAGGGGGAACAGCTACTACGAGCAGTACTTC. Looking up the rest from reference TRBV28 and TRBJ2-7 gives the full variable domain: DVKVTQSSRYLVKRTGEKVFLECVQDMDHENMFWYRQDPGLGLRLIYFSYDVKMKEKGDIPEGYSVSREKKERFSLILESASTNQTSMYLCASSFRGNSYYEQYFGPGTRLTVT.

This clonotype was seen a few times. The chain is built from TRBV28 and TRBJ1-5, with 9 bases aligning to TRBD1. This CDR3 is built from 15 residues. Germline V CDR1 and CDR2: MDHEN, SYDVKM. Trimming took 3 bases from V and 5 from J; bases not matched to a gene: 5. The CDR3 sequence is CASSFLTGGDQPQHF. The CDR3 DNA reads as TGTGCCAGCAGTTTCTTGACAGGGGGAGATCAGCCCCAGCATTTT.

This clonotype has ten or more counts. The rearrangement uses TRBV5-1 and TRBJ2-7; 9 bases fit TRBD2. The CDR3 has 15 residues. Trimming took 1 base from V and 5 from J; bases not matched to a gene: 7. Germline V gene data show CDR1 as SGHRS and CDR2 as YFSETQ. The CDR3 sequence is CASSLLGLASHEQYF. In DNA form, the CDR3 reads TGCGCCAGCAGCTTGCTCGGACTAGCGAGCCACGAGCAGTACTTC.